A single sample gave rise to the 28 T cell receptor beta chains below, sequenced in a study of response to subunit inactivated influenza vaccine. Each CDR3 protein is one row after TCRdb ran MiXCR on the RT-PCR reads. The profile shows approximately 500,000 distinct CDR3 sequences, 13% to 15% of them singletons. Material: PBMCs from blood, obtained 11 to 12 days after vaccination. The source of these receptors is a man in his fifties who received an inactivated influenza vaccine.

This clonotype was seen a few times. The chain has TRBV2 and TRBJ1-5; 8 bases match TRBD1. CDR3 length: 16 residues. Germline-derived CDR1 and CDR2 are SNHLY and FYNNEI. V gave up 6 bases and J gave up 0 bases; unmatched junction bases: 7. This chain's CDR3 is CASRGTGQNSNQPQHF. The CDR3 region has the DNA TGTGCCAGCAGAGGGACAGGACAAAATAGCAATCAGCCCCAGCATTTT.

The chain uses TRBV15 and TRBJ2-5, with D tentatively TRBD1 (5 bases). Germline V lookup: CDR1 LNHNV, CDR2 YYDKDF (reference sequence). The CDR3 is 14 amino acids. The V and J ends lost 6 bases and 2 bases respectively, with 13 bases between them. The CDR3 region is CATSIQGLQETQYF. DNA for the CDR3: TGTGCCACCAGTATCCAGGGCCTTCAAGAGACCCAGTACTTC.

This clonotype was observed many times. The V call is TRBV20-1, the J call TRBJ2-3; 14 bases fit TRBD2. J was trimmed by 5 bases and V by 5 bases; bases with no gene match: 3. The CDR3 runs to 14 residues. The germline V gene has CDR1 DFQATT and CDR2 SNEGSKA (reference sequence). CDR3 region: CSADGTSGGDTQYF. CDR3 bases: TGCAGTGCTGACGGGACTAGCGGGGGAGATACGCAGTATTTT.

The chain couples TRBV20-1 to TRBJ1-2; 8 bases map to TRBD1. The germline V gene encodes CDR1 DFQATT and CDR2 SNEGSKA (reference sequence). The length of the CDR3 is 16 residues. V shed 1 base and J 6 bases; nucleotides not matched to a gene: 13. CDR3 sequence (DNA): TGCAGTGCTAGAGGTGGGGCAGGGGGCTTGGGAGATGGCTACACCTTC. This gives the protein CSARGGAGGLGDGYTF.

This clonotype was detected only a few times. The chain links TRBV7-9 to TRBJ2-7; D tentatively fits TRBD1 or TRBD2 (6 bases each). With 5 bases removed from V and 2 bases from J, the gap between germline ends came to 13 bases. The length of the CDR3 is 14 residues. The V gene's germline CDR1 is SEHNR and CDR2 FQNEAQ (reference sequence). DNA for the CDR3: TGTGCCAGCAGCCGCGAGGGGGGAACCTACGAGCAGTACTTC. Translating it yields CASSREGGTYEQYF.

The chain joins TRBV27 to TRBJ2-6; D is uncertain. Trimming took off 5 bases at V and 3 bases at J, with 8 bases between the two ends. The CDR3 is 14 residues long. CDR1 is MNHEY and CDR2 is SMNVEV in the germline V gene (reference sequence). This CDR3 is CASSTRVGANVLTF. The CDR3 DNA sequence: TGTGCCAGCAGTACCCGAGTTGGGGCCAACGTCCTGACTTTC.

This clonotype was seen only a few times. The chain couples TRBV6-2 or TRBV6-3 to TRBJ1-5; 8 bases align to TRBD1. The junction had 3 bases not matched to a gene; V was cut back by 8 bases and J by 6 bases. Germline loops: CDR1 MNHEY, CDR2 SVGEGT. CDR3 length: 12 residues. The CDR3 DNA reads TGTGCCAGCGGACAGGGAGGTCAGCCCCAGCATTTT. Protein sequence: CASGQGGQPQHF.

This sequence joins TRBV24-1 and TRBJ2-1; D call uncertain. The length of the CDR3 is 12 residues. With 1 base removed from V and 5 bases from J, the gap between germline ends came to 2 bases. The germline gives CDR1 KGHDR, CDR2 SFDVKD. This CDR3 is CATSDFNNEQFF. CDR3 DNA: TGTGCCACCAGTGATTTTAACAATGAGCAGTTCTTC.

This clonotype was recorded at least ten times. The V call is TRBV28, the J call TRBJ2-2, with D unresolved. V was trimmed by 7 bases and J by 6 bases, leaving 9 bases between them. Germline loops: CDR1 MDHEN, CDR2 SYDVKM. This CDR3 is 12 amino acids long. In DNA form, the CDR3 reads TGTGCCAGCAAAAAGGATGCCGGGGAGCTGTTTTTT. It translates to CASKKDAGELFF.

This clonotype was picked up a small number of times. This sequence joins TRBV7-2 and TRBJ2-1, with 10 bases identical to TRBD1. This CDR3 is built from 14 residues. Germline trimming cut 5 bases from V and 8 bases from J; bases unmatched to any gene: 6. Germline V gene sequence: CDR1 SGHTA, CDR2 FQGNSA. CDR3 in DNA: TGTGCCAGCAGCCCCGGGACAGGGGTCCATGAGCAGTTCTTC. Amino acid sequence: CASSPGTGVHEQFF.

The chain links TRBV29-1 to TRBJ2-3; a weak D match, TRBD2 (5 bases). Trimming cost V 6 bases and J 1 base, with 11 bases left between them. The CDR3 runs 13 residues. CDR1 is SQVTM, CDR2 ANQGSEA, per germline. CDR3 nucleotides: TGCAGCGTCCTAAAAGCGGGCACAGATACGCAGTATTTT. Its protein is CSVLKAGTDTQYF.

This clonotype was detected only a few times. The J gene is TRBJ2-1, the V gene TRBV27, with TRBD2 matching 14 bases. Germline V lookup: CDR1 MNHEY, CDR2 SMNVEV (reference sequence). Trimming cost V 3 bases and J 1 base; bases outside gene matches: 5. This CDR3 region has 18 residues. The chain's CDR3 is CASSFLTSGRVSYNEQFF. In nucleotides, the CDR3 is TGTGCCAGCAGTTTCTTGACTAGCGGGAGGGTTTCCTACAATGAGCAGTTCTTC.

The gene calls are TRBV2 and TRBJ2-7, with a possible D match to TRBD2 (5 bases). Germline CDR1 and CDR2: SNHLY and FYNNEI. The CDR3 totals 14 residues. The V end was cut by 4 bases, the J end by 2 bases, with 12 bases between. The CDR3: CASSAEGRTYEQYF. Here the CDR3 DNA reads TGTGCCAGCAGTGCAGAGGGCAGGACCTACGAGCAGTACTTC.

This clonotype was recorded a few times. The CDR3 protein is CSAPGQGFHEQYF. The CDR3 DNA reads as TGCAGTGCTCCGGGACAGGGTTTCCACGAGCAGTACTTC. The rearrangement links TRBV20-1 to TRBJ2-7; the match to TRBD1 covers 9 bases. The CDR3 is 13 residues long. Germline-derived CDR1 and CDR2 are DFQATT and SNEGSKA (reference sequence). Germline trimming cut 5 bases from V and 5 bases from J; bases unmatched to any gene: 7.

The chain combines TRBV7-2 with TRBJ2-4; D is uncertain. V gave up 5 bases and J gave up 0 bases, with 11 bases separating them. The CDR3 has 15 residues. The germline V gene has CDR1 SGHTA and CDR2 FQGNSA. The CDR3 reads CASSSLRTAKNIQYF. CDR3 sequence (DNA): TGTGCCAGCAGCAGCCTACGGACAGCCAAAAACATTCAGTACTTC. The full variable domain, in which reference TRBV7-2 and TRBJ2-4 provide the parts outside the CDR3, is GAGVSQSPSNKVTEKGKDVELRCDPISGHTALYWYRQSLGQGLEFLIYFQGNSAPDKSGLPSDRFSAERTGGSVSTLTIQRTQQEDSAVYLCASSSLRTAKNIQYFGAGTRLSVL.

This clonotype was recorded a few times. V usage is TRBV6-1 and J usage is TRBJ2-1; D gene uncertain. Germline loops: CDR1 MNHNS, CDR2 SASEGT. The CDR3 loop spans 14 amino acids. V dropped 6 bases and J dropped 0 bases, with 9 bases sitting between them. The CDR3 spells CASRSVGSYNEQFF. Written as DNA, the CDR3 is TGTGCCAGCAGGAGCGTGGGCTCCTACAATGAGCAGTTCTTC.

This clonotype was seen a few times. The chain employs TRBV18 and TRBJ2-1; unclear D gene. The CDR3 sequence is 14 residues long. The germline V and J ends were trimmed by 4 bases and 3 bases, with 10 bases remaining between them. Germline V gives CDR1 KGHSH, CDR2 LQKENI. The CDR3 bases are TGTGCCAGCTCACGTTCGAGCAGCTACAATGAGCAGTTCTTC. Its translation is CASSRSSSYNEQFF. The full variable domain, with the rest looked up from reference TRBV18 and TRBJ2-1, is NAGVMQNPRHLVRRRGQEARLRCSPMKGHSHVYWYRQLPEEGLKFMVYLQKENIIDESGMPKERFSAEFPKEGPSILRIQQVVRGDSAAYFCASSRSSSYNEQFFGPGTRLTVL.

This clonotype has a count of ten or more. This chain links TRBV5-1 with TRBJ2-1; TRBD2 is a possible D gene (7 bases). Trimming took 3 bases from V and 2 from J, leaving 18 bases between them. The CDR3 spans 17 residues. CDR1 and CDR2 (germline): SGHRS, YFSETQ. CDR3 loop: CASSSRTRGGAYNEQFF. The CDR3 bases are TGCGCCAGCAGCTCCCGGACTAGGGGGGGGGCCTACAATGAGCAGTTCTTC.

This clonotype was counted a few times. The chain couples TRBV21-1 to TRBJ2-1; the table calls TRBD2, which could not be checked here. TRBV21-1 is tagged as a pseudogene. The CDR3 sequence is 14 residues long. DNA of the CDR3: TGTGCCAGACCCCCTGGGCCTAGCGGGCGTAGCTGGATCTTC. Its protein product is CARPPGPSGRSWIF.

This clonotype was counted between two and nine times. The chain joins TRBV10-3 to TRBJ2-1; D uncertain. Trimming shortened V by 0 bases and J by 6 bases, and 9 bases separated the two germline ends. Germline assignment: CDR1 ENHRY and CDR2 SYGVKD. The CDR3 is 14 amino acids. CDR3 DNA sequence: TGTGCCATCAGTGAGTCGACTCGGAGCAATGAGCAGTTCTTC. Translation: CAISESTRSNEQFF.

This clonotype was counted a few times. This chain connects TRBV28 to TRBJ2-5; D perhaps matches TRBD1 (5 bases). V shed 5 bases and J shed 2 bases, with 15 bases lying between them. Germline lookup yields CDR1 MDHEN and CDR2 SYDVKM. The CDR3 is 15 residues long. In DNA, the CDR3 is TGTGCCAGCAGTCCCTACTACGGACAACAAGAGACCCAGTACTTC. Its protein is CASSPYYGQQETQYF.

This clonotype was seen many times. The chain is built from TRBV6-5 and TRBJ1-4; D is perhaps TRBD1 (6 bases). The CDR3 covers 15 residues. V dropped 2 bases and J dropped 3 bases, with 10 bases sitting between them. Germline CDR1 MNHEY, CDR2 SVGAGI. The CDR3 sequence is CASSYGGGPNEKLFF. In nucleotides, the CDR3 is TGTGCCAGCAGTTACGGAGGGGGGCCTAATGAAAAACTGTTTTTT.

This clonotype was counted between two and nine times. In DNA form, the CDR3 reads TGCGCCAGCAGCCAAGATCGGGACAGGAGCTCCTACGAGCAGTACTTC. This translates into CASSQDRDRSSYEQYF. This chain connects TRBV4-1 to TRBJ2-7, with TRBD1 matching 8 bases. Germline values: CDR1 MGHRA, CDR2 YSYEKL. The CDR3 covers 16 residues. V shed 0 bases, J shed 0 bases, and the junction held 4 bases outside the gene matches.

This clonotype has only a few counts. The V and J genes are TRBV7-2 and TRBJ2-2; 8 nucleotides line up with TRBD2. The length of the CDR3 is 15 residues. CDR1 is SGHTA and CDR2 is FQGNSA in the germline V gene. V was clipped by 3 bases and J by 4 bases; unmatched bases: 4. CDR3 nucleotides: TGTGCCAGCAGCTTTACTAGCGGAGGCACCGGGGAGCTGTTTTTT. The encoded protein is CASSFTSGGTGELFF.

The rearrangement uses TRBV4-3 and TRBJ2-4; either TRBD1 or TRBD2 may fit D (5 bases each). The ends were cut back, 0 bases at V and 0 bases at J, with 15 bases in the middle. The CDR3 is 18 amino acids. Looked up from germline, CDR1 is LGHNA and CDR2 is YSLEER. CDR3 region: CASSQDPTRGVAKNIQYF. The CDR3 DNA follows: TGCGCCAGCAGCCAAGACCCTACAAGAGGGGTAGCCAAAAACATTCAGTACTTC.

This clonotype has only a few counts. The chain carries TRBV3-1 and TRBJ2-3; 11 bases agree with TRBD2. Germline-derived CDR1 and CDR2 are LGHDT and YNNKEL (reference sequence). The trim removed 4 bases at V and 4 bases at J, leaving 4 bases unmatched. The CDR3 sequence is 15 residues long. The CDR3 nucleotides read TGTGCCAGCAGCCTCGGGACTAGCGGCCCAGATACGCAGTATTTT. Translated: CASSLGTSGPDTQYF.

The chain has TRBV29-1 and TRBJ1-1; no reliable D call. Trimming took off 4 bases at V and 1 base at J, with 10 bases between the two ends. The germline V gene has CDR1 SQVTM and CDR2 ANQGSEA. The CDR3 totals 13 residues. CDR3 DNA sequence: TGCAGCGTTGGGATAGGATCGAACACTGAAGCTTTCTTT. It yields the protein CSVGIGSNTEAFF. Filled out from reference TRBV29-1 and TRBJ1-1, the complete variable domain reads SAVISQKPSRDICQRGTSLTIQCQVDSQVTMMFWYRQQPGQSLTLIATANQGSEATYESGFVIDKFPISRPNLTFSTLTVSNMSPEDSSIYLCSVGIGSNTEAFFGQGTRLTVV.

The V call is TRBV7-2, the J call TRBJ2-7, with 7 bases matching TRBD1. The CDR3 sequence is 14 residues long. J gave up 2 bases and V 8 bases, and 9 bases lay outside the gene matches. Germline assignment: CDR1 SGHTA and CDR2 FQGNSA. The CDR3 is CASEPGTETYEQYF. The CDR3 DNA reads as TGTGCCAGCGAACCCGGGACAGAGACCTACGAGCAGTACTTC.